This T cell receptor (beta chain) was sequenced for a study of cytomegalovirus exposure and HLA in healthy donors. This clone occurred once. Germline is not matched at one junction end, which may reflect a read error. The CDR3 contains 16 residues. Germline lookup yields CDR1 SEHNR and CDR2 FQNEAQ (reference sequence). The PCR used 60 Vbeta and 13 Jbeta primers. Clones were sequenced by immunoSEQ multiplex PCR, and TCRdb holds only the in-frame ones, with some missing. The profile shows fewer than 150,000 clones, roughly 75% of them singletons. This chain joins TRBV7-9 and TRBJ2-7, with D perhaps TRBD2 (6 bases). The sequence was obtained from a man younger than 45 in good health. The sequencing input was PBMCs. CDR3 amino acids: CSSSPFVERATYEQYF. CDR3 DNA: TGTTCCAGCAGCCCCTTCGTGGAGCGGGCCACCTACGAGCAGTACTTC.